This TCR beta chain was sequenced during a study of blood T cell repertoires in COVID-19. Study-wide background: Collection of acute and convalescent COVID-19 samples took place in the United States, Italy and Spain. Nucleic acid was either cDNA or gDNA, and it came from T cells, B-cell-depleted T cells, or PBMCs.

There are 15 residues in the CDR3. V gave up 5 bases and J gave up 2 bases; unmatched junction bases: 4. CDR1 is MNHEY and CDR2 is SMNVEV in the germline V gene (reference sequence). As processed by the authors: It was from reference gene primer amplification that nucleated cell counts were estimated. Only in-frame clones appear in the TCRdb table, and some are missing; sequencing was by immunoSEQ multiplex PCR. V and J calls plus clone size are reproduced from that table; the DNA served to infer D and trimming. The sample includes 97,000 or so clones, around four fifths of them seen just once. The sequence derives from a man in his sixties with active or convalescent COVID-19. Sequenced material: peripheral blood. This chain joins TRBV27 and TRBJ2-1, with 9 bases fitting TRBD2. The CDR3 nucleotides are TGTGCCAGCAGTGCAAGCGGGAGGCCCTACAATGAGCAGTTCTTC. Protein sequence: CASSASGRPYNEQFF.